These 15 T cell receptor beta chains share one sample of origin, sequenced in a study of T cells in localized non-small cell lung cancer. Data came from immunoSEQ multiplex PCR; TCRdb stores just in-frame clones and leaves some out. The table has about 83,000 clones, around 84% seen once. Sequenced here: peripheral blood, sampled before any cancer treatment. The receptors were sampled from a female donor over 55 with stage I lung adenocarcinoma.

This clone was observed a few times. The chain has TRBV7-9 and TRBJ1-2, with no clear D. Trimming left V 7 bases short and J 5 bases short, with 23 bases between. Germline CDR1 SEHNR, CDR2 FQNEAQ (reference sequence). The CDR3 runs to 16 residues. The CDR3 DNA follows: TGTGCCAGCATTAGAGATTCGGGTAGCTCCGGGTATGGCTACACCTTC. Encoded protein: CASIRDSGSSGYGYTF.

This clone is medium-sized by share. The chain employs TRBV14 and TRBJ1-5; no clear D. Trimming removed 0 bases at V and 4 bases at J, with 10 bases between. This CDR3 is built from 15 residues. CDR1 is SGHDN, CDR2 FVKESK, per germline. The CDR3 nucleotides read TGTGCCAGCAGCCAAGATGTGGGCCCTAATCAGCCCCAGCATTTT. Amino acid sequence: CASSQDVGPNQPQHF.

The chain joins TRBV4-1 to TRBJ2-7; D may correspond to TRBD1 or TRBD2 (5 bases each). V was trimmed by 5 bases and J by 2 bases, leaving 22 bases between them. The CDR3 is made up of 17 amino acids. Per the germline V gene, CDR1 is MGHRA and CDR2 is YSYEKL. In DNA, the CDR3 is TGCGCCAGCAGCGCGATAGAATTGGTGGGGGTAACCTACGAGCAGTACTTC. Translated: CASSAIELVGVTYEQYF.

This chain connects TRBV27 to TRBJ2-1; 14 bases map to TRBD2. With V trimmed by 4 bases and J by 8 bases, 7 bases remained unmatched. CDR3 length: 16 residues. The germline CDR1 and CDR2 sequences are MNHEY and SMNVEV (reference sequence). Here the CDR3 DNA reads TGTGCCAGCAGTTCTCGGACTAGCGGGAGGAGGTATGAGCAGTTCTTC. This codes for CASSSRTSGRRYEQFF.

The CDR3 DNA reads as TGTGCCAGCAGCTTAGCGCTAGCGGGAATCAATGAGCAGTTCTTC. It specifies CASSLALAGINEQFF. The J gene is TRBJ2-1, the V gene TRBV7-2; 9 bases match TRBD2. The trim removed 0 bases at V and 6 bases at J, leaving 3 bases unmatched. Germline V CDR1 and CDR2: SGHTA, FQGNSA. The CDR3 has 15 amino acids.

CDR3 sequence: CASSTIQVGGASGYTF. CDR3 DNA sequence: TGTGCCAGCAGTACTATCCAGGTTGGGGGGGCCTCTGGCTACACCTTC. This chain joins TRBV9 and TRBJ1-2, with a possible D match to TRBD1 (6 bases). Germline CDR1 reads SGDLS; CDR2 reads YYNGEE. Trimming took 5 bases from V and 7 from J, leaving 24 bases between them. The length of the CDR3 is 16 residues.

This clone was detected only a few times. The V and J genes are TRBV18 and TRBJ1-6; unclear D gene. This CDR3 has 12 amino acids. Germline V gene lookup returns CDR1 KGHSH and CDR2 LQKENI. V dropped 2 bases and J dropped 10 bases, with 6 bases sitting between them. The DNA for the CDR3 is TGTGCCAGCTCACCAGGGGTCTCACCCCTCCACTTT. The encoded protein is CASSPGVSPLHF.

The genes are TRBV19 and TRBJ2-7; tentative D call: TRBD1 (5 bases). Trimming shortened V by 6 bases and J by 2 bases, and 8 bases separated the two germline ends. CDR3 size: 12 residues. The germline V gene has CDR1 LNHDA and CDR2 SQIVND (reference sequence). In DNA form, the CDR3 reads TGTGCCAGTAGAGGGGTCGCCTACGAGCAGTACTTC. It specifies CASRGVAYEQYF.

There are a few counts of this clone. This chain joins TRBV29-1 and TRBJ1-1; D is unresolved. The CDR3 spans 9 residues. Germline CDR1 SQVTM, CDR2 ANQGSEA. V was shortened by 3 bases and J by 10 bases, with 6 bases between the two germline ends. CDR3 in DNA: TGCAGCGTTGATAAGGGAGCTTTCTTT. Protein: CSVDKGAFF.

The chain has TRBV4-1 and TRBJ2-6; D gene ambiguous. Germline-derived CDR1 and CDR2 are MGHRA and YSYEKL. Trimming removed 4 bases from V and 0 bases from J, with 10 bases in between. This CDR3 region has 16 residues. This CDR3 is CASSPLLHSGANVLTF. DNA of the CDR3: TGCGCCAGCAGCCCCCTACTCCACTCTGGGGCCAACGTCCTGACTTTC.

This clone was recorded only once. V gene TRBV30 combines with J gene TRBJ2-7; D ambiguous. V shed 3 bases and J shed 0 bases, with 18 bases lying between them. Germline V gene lookup returns CDR1 GTSNPN and CDR2 SVGIG (reference sequence). There are 16 residues in the CDR3. DNA for the CDR3: TGTGCCTGGAGCCCCCGTACGGGCCTATACTCCTACGAGCAGTACTTC. Translation: CAWSPRTGLYSYEQYF.

The genes are TRBV5-1 and TRBJ1-6; TRBD1 matches at 7 bases. With V trimmed by 0 bases and J by 13 bases, 10 bases remained unmatched. Germline V gene lookup returns CDR1 SGHRS and CDR2 YFSETQ. This CDR3 region has 15 residues. The CDR3 DNA is TGCGCCAGCAGCTTGGACGGACAGGCCGCAAATCCCCTCCACTTT. It is translated as CASSLDGQAANPLHF.

This clone was observed a single time. The chain links TRBV9 to TRBJ1-1; D gene ambiguous. The CDR3 spans 14 residues. V was clipped by 0 bases and J by 1 base, with 7 bases between them. In germline, CDR1 is SGDLS, CDR2 YYNGEE. The CDR3 DNA is TGTGCCAGCAGCGTAGAAACGGCGAACACTGAAGCTTTCTTT. This gives the protein CASSVETANTEAFF.

This chain joins TRBV6-6 and TRBJ2-3; TRBD1 aligns across 7 bases. This CDR3 contains 14 residues. The trim removed 2 bases at V and 1 base at J, leaving 0 bases unmatched. Germline lookup yields CDR1 MNHNY and CDR2 SVGAGI (reference sequence). CDR3 protein: CASSYGTGTDTQYF. Here the CDR3 DNA reads TGTGCCAGCAGTTACGGGACAGGCACAGATACGCAGTATTTT.

The chain links TRBV5-6 to TRBJ1-3; no reliable D call. Germline CDR1 reads SGHDT; CDR2 reads YYEEEE. This CDR3 spans 15 amino acids. Trimming stripped 2 bases from V and 3 bases from J, with 12 bases between. The CDR3, as DNA: TGTGCCAGCAGCTTCGCTGTTTTAGGTGGAAACACCATATATTTT. This gives the protein CASSFAVLGGNTIYF.